This T cell receptor (beta chain) was recorded in a study of T cells in Graves' hyperthyroidism and ophthalmopathy. Overall study findings and caveats: Among thyroid clonotypes expanded above 0.001, most also appeared in blood.

Patients aged 18 to 65 had newly diagnosed hyperthyroidism of under 2 months' duration. Clinical symptoms, serum thyroxine and TRAb, thyroid ultrasound and orbital computed tomography were used for the diagnoses. Blood dates from first hyperthyroidism diagnosis, before any ophthalmopathy symptoms. Amplification targeted TCR beta CDR3 regions from RNA transcripts. The TCR CDR3 was amplified in a first-round RT-PCR using the HTBI primer set. TCRdb itself ran the multiplex PCR reads through MiXCR, one entry per CDR3 protein. The repertoire holds some 270,000 distinct CDR3 sequences, with 13% as singletons. Germline trimming cut 6 bases from V and 10 bases from J; bases unmatched to any gene: 10. The CDR3 has 14 residues. Per germline, CDR1 MDHEN and CDR2 SYDVKM. Of note for this clonotype: Its antigen is not known.

The material sequenced was blood. The origin of this receptor is a woman aged 30 to 39 with Graves' hyperthyroidism that later progressed to Graves' ophthalmopathy. The rearrangement joins TRBV28 to TRBJ1-1, with 11 bases aligning to TRBD1. The CDR3 sequence is CASRGRDRGSGAFF. For the CDR3, the DNA is TGTGCCAGCAGGGGCCGGGACAGGGGGTCCGGAGCTTTCTTT.